The 29 T cell receptor beta chains below all came from one sample that was sequenced in a study of CD8 T cells in ankylosing spondylitis. Study-level results: Ankylosing spondylitis blood seemed to carry a telltale TCR beta motif made of about 8 highly homologous variants.

Each CDR3 protein gets one entry after TCRdb re-called the 5' RACE reads with MiXCR. The table lists around 890,000 distinct CDR3 sequences, roughly 12% of them singletons, with just over 0.5% in the top ten. These receptors are not linked to any known antigen. Sequencing was performed on blood, either unsorted or a sorted T cell fraction (not recorded which). Receptor source: a male donor with ankylosing spondylitis.

This clonotype has more than one count but fewer than ten. The rearrangement links TRBV11-2 to TRBJ2-1; 8 bases fit TRBD2. The CDR3 is 15 amino acids. Germline loops: CDR1 SGHAT, CDR2 FQNNGV. V lost 0 bases, J lost 3 bases, and 1 base stayed unmatched. The DNA for the CDR3 is TGTGCCAGCAGCTTAGAGCGGGGGGACTACAATGAGCAGTTCTTC. Its protein is CASSLERGDYNEQFF. Filled out from reference TRBV11-2 and TRBJ2-1, the complete variable domain reads EAGVAQSPRYKIIEKRQSVAFWCNPISGHATLYWYQQILGQGPKLLIQFQNNGVVDDSQLPKDRFSAERLKGVDSTLKIQPAKLEDSAVYLCASSLERGDYNEQFFGPGTRLTVL.

This clonotype was recorded a few times. The chain employs TRBV2 and TRBJ2-7; 8 bases agree with TRBD2. With 0 bases clipped from V and 3 bases from J, the junction kept 4 bases outside the gene matches. This CDR3 is 15 amino acids long. Germline values: CDR1 SNHLY, CDR2 FYNNEI. The CDR3 sequence is CASSEATSGYYEQYF. Written as DNA, the CDR3 is TGTGCCAGCAGTGAAGCTACTAGCGGTTACTACGAGCAGTACTTC.

This rearrangement joins TRBV28 to TRBJ1-2; TRBD1 might be the D (6 bases). The CDR3 covers 15 residues. V was shortened by 5 bases and J by 2 bases, with 15 bases between the two germline ends. The germline V gene encodes CDR1 MDHEN and CDR2 SYDVKM. CDR3 sequence: CASSPPGHPNYGYTF. CDR3 bases: TGTGCCAGCAGTCCACCGGGACACCCAAACTATGGCTACACCTTC.

This clonotype was detected a few times. V usage is TRBV6-5 and J usage is TRBJ1-3; D unclear. V lost 2 bases, J lost 0 bases, and 5 bases lay in between. Looked up from germline, CDR1 is MNHEY and CDR2 is SVGAGI. This CDR3 has 14 amino acids. The CDR3 loop is CASSYTRSGNTIYF. The CDR3 region has the DNA TGTGCCAGCAGTTACACCCGCTCTGGAAACACCATATATTTT.

V and J are TRBV12-3 or TRBV12-4 and TRBJ2-3; D is ambiguous. The CDR3 is made up of 13 amino acids. Trimming left V 3 bases short and J 3 bases short, with 7 bases between. CDR3 bases: TGTGCCAGCAGTTTTACGAATACAGATACGCAGTATTTT. Translated: CASSFTNTDTQYF.

This clonotype was counted ten times or more. The rearrangement uses TRBV20-1 and TRBJ2-7; weak D call: TRBD2 (6 bases). The CDR3 spans 13 residues. V gave up 4 bases and J gave up 4 bases, with 14 bases separating them. Germline-derived CDR1 and CDR2 are DFQATT and SNEGSKA (reference sequence). CDR3 DNA sequence: TGCAGTGCTATGATATCGGCGGGGTACGAGCAGTACTTC. It translates to CSAMISAGYEQYF.

The CDR3 reads CSAREGVGELFF. The DNA for the CDR3 is TGCAGTGCTAGAGAGGGGGTCGGGGAGCTGTTTTTT. The genes are TRBV20-1 and TRBJ2-2; D assignment may be TRBD1 or TRBD2 (5 bases each). Germline V gene data show CDR1 as DFQATT and CDR2 as SNEGSKA (reference sequence). The CDR3 sequence is 12 residues long. The V end lost 0 bases, the J end lost 7 bases, and 6 bases lay between the germline ends.

This chain joins TRBV7-2 and TRBJ2-6; perhaps TRBD1 as D (5 bases). CDR1 is SGHTA and CDR2 is FQGNSA in the germline V gene. The CDR3 loop spans 15 amino acids. V was clipped by 4 bases and J by 2 bases, with 9 bases between them. This CDR3 is CASSSTRAGANVLTF. CDR3 DNA: TGTGCCAGCAGCTCGACCAGGGCTGGGGCCAACGTCCTGACTTTC.

This clonotype was counted ten times or more. V gene TRBV4-3 combines with J gene TRBJ1-2; a weak D match, TRBD1 (5 bases). V was trimmed by 2 bases and J by 8 bases, leaving 21 bases between them. Germline values: CDR1 LGHNA, CDR2 YSLEER. This CDR3 is built from 16 residues. CDR3 protein: CASSQSPGRTSGGYTF. Here the CDR3 DNA reads TGCGCCAGCAGCCAATCTCCGGGACGGACGTCTGGCGGCTACACCTTC.

The CDR3 coding sequence is TGTGCCAGCAGTGAATCAGGGGCAAATGAAAAACTGTTTTTT. It codes for CASSESGANEKLFF. The chain joins TRBV25-1 to TRBJ1-4; tentatively, D is TRBD1 (6 bases). Germline-derived CDR1 and CDR2 are MGHDK and SYGVNS. This CDR3 spans 14 amino acids. Between the trimmed V and J ends, which lost 1 base and 5 bases, there was a span of 8 bases.

The genes are TRBV6-5 and TRBJ1-2; 10 nucleotides match TRBD1. The V segment lost 2 bases and the J segment 6 bases; nucleotides outside the gene matches: 6. CDR3 length: 15 residues. Germline V gives CDR1 MNHEY, CDR2 SVGAGI. The CDR3 spells CASSYGRQGADGYTF. For the CDR3, the DNA is TGTGCCAGCAGTTACGGACGACAGGGGGCCGATGGCTACACCTTC.

This clonotype was recorded a few times. V and J are TRBV28 and TRBJ2-1; tentative D call: TRBD1 (6 bases). Germline V gene sequence: CDR1 MDHEN, CDR2 SYDVKM. The V end lost 3 bases, the J end lost 7 bases, and 19 bases lay between the germline ends. The CDR3 is made up of 16 amino acids. The CDR3 sequence is CASSFLIGQLENEQFF. The CDR3 nucleotides read TGTGCCAGCAGTTTTTTAATTGGACAGTTGGAGAATGAGCAGTTCTTC.

In its sample, this clonotype was seen many times. The rearrangement uses TRBV7-2 and TRBJ1-6, with a possible D match to TRBD1 (6 bases). This CDR3 is built from 13 residues. The germline CDR1 and CDR2 sequences are SGHTA and FQGNSA. V was pared by 3 bases and J by 9 bases, with 9 bases between. CDR3 sequence reads: CASSFQGGSPLHF. CDR3 sequence (DNA): TGTGCCAGCAGCTTTCAAGGGGGTTCACCCCTCCACTTT.

This clonotype was counted only a few times. The chain uses TRBV6-2 or TRBV6-3 and TRBJ2-7, with D tentatively TRBD1 (5 bases). CDR3 length: 15 amino acids. V lost 3 bases to trimming and J lost 2 bases, with 14 bases between them. Germline CDR1 and CDR2: MNHEY and SVGEGT. CDR3 protein: CASSYGRDGTYEQYF. Here the CDR3 DNA reads TGTGCCAGCAGTTATGGCAGGGATGGCACCTACGAGCAGTACTTC.

This clonotype was counted many times. The chain joins TRBV10-3 to TRBJ2-7, with 7 positions matching TRBD1. V shed 0 bases and J 3 bases; nucleotides not matched to a gene: 17. The CDR3 sequence is 19 residues long. Looked up from germline, CDR1 is ENHRY and CDR2 is SYGVKD. The CDR3 spells CAISESPRDRAWSYYEQYF. The CDR3 nucleotides are TGTGCCATCAGTGAGTCGCCTCGCGACAGGGCGTGGTCCTACTACGAGCAGTACTTC.

This clonotype was found many times. The chain couples TRBV29-1 to TRBJ2-3; D unclear. Trimming took 2 bases from V and 5 from J, leaving 2 bases between them. Germline V gene lookup returns CDR1 SQVTM and CDR2 ANQGSEA. The CDR3 is 10 residues long. DNA for the CDR3: TGCAGCGTTGAAAAAGATACGCAGTATTTT. As protein: CSVEKDTQYF.

The V gene is TRBV19, the J gene TRBJ1-1; TRBD1 might be the D (5 bases). Germline CDR1 LNHDA, CDR2 SQIVND (reference sequence). The V gene lost 7 bases and the J gene lost 9 bases, with 21 bases spanning the gap. The CDR3 sequence is 14 residues long. The CDR3 nucleotides are TGTGCCAGTACGCTTCGCCAGGGTGTATTGAAAGCTTTCTTT. Amino acid sequence: CASTLRQGVLKAFF.

This clonotype was counted many times. V is TRBV29-1 and J is TRBJ2-3; possible D gene TRBD2, 6 bases. Germline V gene data show CDR1 as SQVTM and CDR2 as ANQGSEA. The V end was cut by 5 bases, the J end by 9 bases, with 9 bases between. There are 10 residues in the CDR3. The CDR3 loop is CSVRDSTQYF. CDR3 bases: TGCAGCGTTAGGGACTCAACGCAGTATTTT.

The gene calls are TRBV7-2 and TRBJ1-2; D call uncertain. Trimming left V 0 bases short and J 7 bases short, with 9 bases between. This CDR3 contains 13 residues. The germline V gene encodes CDR1 SGHTA and CDR2 FQGNSA. The CDR3 DNA reads as TGTGCCAGCAGCTTAGCGCCCGCGGGTGGCTACACCTTC. It specifies CASSLAPAGGYTF.

This clonotype has just a few counts. The gene calls are TRBV20-1 and TRBJ2-3; 8 nucleotides align to TRBD1. This CDR3 region has 17 residues. Germline V gene lookup returns CDR1 DFQATT and CDR2 SNEGSKA (reference sequence). Losses at the gene ends were 0 bases for V and 6 bases for J; bases not matched to a gene: 14. The CDR3: CSARDPQWAGGLDTQYF. In DNA, the CDR3 is TGCAGTGCTAGAGATCCCCAATGGGCAGGGGGCCTCGATACGCAGTATTTT.

As concerns this clonotype: One end of the junction does not line up with germline, which may come from a read error. The chain couples TRBV9 to TRBJ2-2; a possible D gene is TRBD2 (5 bases). Germline loops: CDR1 SGDLS, CDR2 YYNGEE. This CDR3 has 14 amino acids. CDR3 loop: CASSVAPRTGKLFF. The CDR3 DNA follows: TGTGCCAGCAGCGTAGCTCCGAGGACCGGGAAGCTGTTTTTT.

The table lists this clonotype with many counts. The rearrangement uses TRBV7-2 and TRBJ1-1; TRBD1 aligns across 8 bases. The V gene's germline CDR1 is SGHTA and CDR2 FQGNSA. The CDR3 has 14 residues. Germline trimming cut 5 bases from V and 4 bases from J; bases unmatched to any gene: 6. For the CDR3, the DNA is TGTGCCAGCAGCGTAACAGGGGGGCGCACTGAAGCTTTCTTT. This translates into CASSVTGGRTEAFF. Together with reference TRBV7-2 and TRBJ1-1, the CDR3 gives the full variable domain: GAGVSQSPSNKVTEKGKDVELRCDPISGHTALYWYRQSLGQGLEFLIYFQGNSAPDKSGLPSDRFSAERTGGSVSTLTIQRTQQEDSAVYLCASSVTGGRTEAFFGQGTRLTVV.

V gene TRBV4-3 combines with J gene TRBJ2-1; 8 nucleotides match TRBD2. V lost 4 bases and J lost 8; bases outside the gene matches: 10. The CDR3 length is 15 residues. Germline lookup yields CDR1 LGHNA and CDR2 YSLEER. The CDR3 DNA sequence: TGCGCCAGCAGCCCTCGGGCGGGAGGATGGCATGAGCAGTTCTTC. As protein: CASSPRAGGWHEQFF.

A few counts support this clonotype. The J gene is TRBJ1-5, the V gene TRBV5-1; D is unresolved. The CDR3 is 15 residues long. In germline, CDR1 is SGHRS, CDR2 YFSETQ. Between the trimmed V and J ends, which lost 2 bases and 6 bases, there was a span of 15 bases. In DNA form, the CDR3 reads TGCGCCAGCAGCTTTCGCGGGGAGGTGGGTCAGCCCCAGCATTTT. It translates to CASSFRGEVGQPQHF.

This clonotype was counted only a few times. The chain joins TRBV6-2 or TRBV6-3 to TRBJ2-5; no clear D gene. This CDR3 contains 14 residues. CDR1 is MNHEY and CDR2 is SVGEGT in the germline V gene. V lost 6 bases to trimming and J lost 3 bases, with 14 bases between them. CDR3 nucleotides: TGTGCCAGCAGAACTCGCCGGGCAAAAGAGACCCAGTACTTC. This translates into CASRTRRAKETQYF.

This clonotype was observed a handful of times. The rearrangement joins TRBV24-1 to TRBJ2-3; no clear D gene. Deletions cut 4 bases from V and 1 base from J, with 8 bases between. Germline values: CDR1 KGHDR, CDR2 SFDVKD. The CDR3 has 14 amino acids. The CDR3 nucleotides read TGTGCCACCAGTGAGAGCCGGCGCACAGATACGCAGTATTTT. It encodes CATSESRRTDTQYF.

The rearrangement joins TRBV5-1 to TRBJ2-3; D is undetermined. Trimming shortened V by 0 bases and J by 5 bases, and 13 bases separated the two germline ends. CDR1 is SGHRS, CDR2 YFSETQ, per germline. The CDR3 loop spans 15 amino acids. The CDR3 DNA reads TGCGCCAGCAGCTTGGGGGCCTTTCTTGGAGATACGCAGTATTTT. Its protein is CASSLGAFLGDTQYF.

In DNA form, the CDR3 reads TGCGCCAGCAGCCCGTCGCAGAGGACTAGCGGGGGATCGCAGTTCTTC. The encoded protein is CASSPSQRTSGGSQFF. The chain links TRBV4-3 to TRBJ2-1, with 13 bases identical to TRBD2. The J segment lost 12 bases and the V segment lost 4 bases, leaving 12 bases of the junction unmatched. Germline V gene sequence: CDR1 LGHNA, CDR2 YSLEER. The CDR3 is made up of 16 amino acids.

The rearrangement uses TRBV20-1 and TRBJ2-7; TRBD1 might be the D (6 bases). The CDR3 covers 13 residues. V lost 6 bases and J lost 2, with 14 bases in between. Germline CDR1 and CDR2: DFQATT and SNEGSKA (reference sequence). CDR3 nucleotide sequence: TGCAGTGCCCAAAAAGGGGGTGCCTACGAGCAGTACTTC. Translating gives CSAQKGGAYEQYF.